These 21 T cell receptor beta chains came from one sample sequenced in a study of CD8+ T cells in alopecia areata. Sequencing relied on a cDNA template that was reverse transcribed from extracted RNA. Data came from immunoSEQ multiplex PCR; TCRdb stores just in-frame clones and leaves some out. The table shows about 180,000 clones, with around 63% occurring only once. Here the sequenced sample was CD4+ T cells sorted from blood, taken at week 0. Every receptor here comes from a human donor with alopecia areata.

The rearrangement links TRBV7-2 to TRBJ2-7, with D possibly TRBD2 on 6 matching bases. The V gene lost 5 bases and the J gene lost 3 bases, with 14 bases spanning the gap. Per the germline V gene, CDR1 is SGHTA and CDR2 is FQGNSA. The CDR3 has 14 residues. The CDR3 loop is CASSHIAVDYEQYF. The CDR3 DNA sequence: TGTGCCAGCAGCCACATAGCGGTCGACTACGAGCAGTACTTC. The full variable domain, in which reference TRBV7-2 and TRBJ2-7 provide the parts outside the CDR3, is GAGVSQSPSNKVTEKGKDVELRCDPISGHTALYWYRQSLGQGLEFLIYFQGNSAPDKSGLPSDRFSAERTGGSVSTLTIQRTQQEDSAVYLCASSHIAVDYEQYFGPGTRLTVT.

This chain links TRBV5-6 with TRBJ1-2; tentatively, D is TRBD1 (6 bases). V lost 4 bases and J lost 7, with 11 bases in between. CDR1 and CDR2 (germline): SGHDT, YYEEEE. CDR3 length equals 12 residues. CDR3 DNA: TGTGCCAGCAGCGATACAGGGTTTGGCTACACCTTC. This codes for CASSDTGFGYTF.

This sequence joins TRBV27 and TRBJ2-1; D not resolved. CDR1 and CDR2 from the germline V gene are MNHEY and SMNVEV (reference sequence). V lost 0 bases and J lost 4, with 10 bases in between. The CDR3 contains 15 residues. The CDR3 sequence is CASSLSSTLYNEQFF. The DNA of the CDR3 is TGTGCCAGCAGTTTATCTAGTACTCTGTACAATGAGCAGTTCTTC.

This rearrangement joins TRBV10-2 to TRBJ2-1; D remains ambiguous. This CDR3 is built from 14 residues. The germline V gene encodes CDR1 WSHSY and CDR2 SAAADI. V was cut by 2 bases and J by 0 bases, with 5 bases left in between. In nucleotides, the CDR3 is TGCGCCAGCAGTGAGGCAGTCTCCTACAATGAGCAGTTCTTC. Protein: CASSEAVSYNEQFF.

The chain employs TRBV30 and TRBJ1-2, with a possible D match to TRBD1 (5 bases). V shed 2 bases and J shed 5 bases, with 21 bases lying between them. The germline V gene encodes CDR1 GTSNPN and CDR2 SVGIG (reference sequence). CDR3 length: 16 amino acids. The CDR3 reads CAWSPRTSGTAYGYTF. In nucleotides, the CDR3 is TGTGCCTGGAGTCCACGTACATCCGGGACGGCTTATGGCTACACCTTC.

The chain links TRBV5-1 to TRBJ2-2, with unresolved D. The germline V gene has CDR1 SGHRS and CDR2 YFSETQ. Deletions cut 0 bases from V and 1 base from J, with 4 bases between. There are 14 residues in the CDR3. The CDR3 DNA reads TGCGCCAGCAGCTTGGCGGTGAACACCGGGGAGCTGTTTTTT. Its translation: CASSLAVNTGELFF.

V is TRBV18 and J is TRBJ2-1; D possibly uses TRBD1 or TRBD2 (5 bases each). CDR3 length: 17 residues. The germline V and J ends were trimmed by 4 bases and 4 bases, with 20 bases remaining between them. Per germline, CDR1 KGHSH and CDR2 LQKENI. DNA of the CDR3: TGTGCCAGCTCACAGTCAGGCCTGGGGGTTACTTACAATGAGCAGTTCTTC. As protein: CASSQSGLGVTYNEQFF.

This clone has just one count. The rearrangement links TRBV29-1 to TRBJ1-4; possible D gene TRBD1, 5 bases. The V end lost 7 bases, the J end lost 6 bases, and 18 bases lay between the germline ends. Germline loops: CDR1 SQVTM, CDR2 ANQGSEA. The CDR3 is 14 amino acids. This CDR3 reads CSAGEPLGDEKLFF. CDR3 DNA sequence: TGCAGCGCCGGAGAGCCTCTGGGGGATGAAAAACTGTTTTTT.

The chain joins TRBV30 to TRBJ1-1; D gene ambiguous. V lost 1 base, J lost 0 bases, and 6 bases lay in between. The CDR3 covers 13 residues. CDR1 and CDR2 (germline): GTSNPN, SVGIG (reference sequence). The DNA for the CDR3 is TGTGCCTGGAGTGGACTCTTGAACACTGAAGCTTTCTTT. Amino acid sequence: CAWSGLLNTEAFF.

The sample holds a few counts of this clone. The junction departs from the called germline gene at one end, perhaps through a read error. This chain uses TRBV11-2 with TRBJ2-7; 7 bases are shared with TRBD1. The CDR3 sequence is 15 residues long. Germline V lookup: CDR1 SGHAT, CDR2 FQNNGV. The CDR3 protein is CASNLGTEFAYEQYF. The CDR3 bases are TGTGCCAGCAACTTAGGGACAGAATTCGCCTACGAGCAGTACTTC.

This chain uses TRBV5-1 with TRBJ1-5, with 12 bases that match TRBD1. J lost 7 bases, V lost 4 bases, and 6 bases had no gene match. Germline loops: CDR1 SGHRS, CDR2 YFSETQ. The CDR3 covers 15 residues. This chain's CDR3 is CASSPGTGGRQPQHF. In DNA form, the CDR3 reads TGCGCCAGCAGCCCCGGGACAGGGGGCAGGCAGCCCCAGCATTTT.

The rearrangement uses TRBV29-1 and TRBJ1-2; the D is unclear. Germline assignment: CDR1 SQVTM and CDR2 ANQGSEA. This CDR3 contains 13 residues. V was pared by 7 bases and J by 0 bases, with 12 bases between. CDR3: CSATGIANYGYTF. CDR3 nucleotide sequence: TGCAGCGCGACGGGGATAGCTAACTATGGCTACACCTTC.

This chain uses TRBV11-2 with TRBJ2-2, with 8 bases that match TRBD1. CDR3 length: 18 amino acids. The ends lost 6 bases at V and 6 bases at J; junction bases unmatched: 18. The germline V gene has CDR1 SGHAT and CDR2 FQNNGV. As DNA, the CDR3 is TGTGCCAGCAGAACCCCCCGGACAGGGAAGTTTAGGTCCGGGGAGCTGTTTTTT. Translation: CASRTPRTGKFRSGELFF.

The chain links TRBV6-1 to TRBJ1-5; D remains unclear. This CDR3 spans 16 amino acids. The germline V gene has CDR1 MNHNS and CDR2 SASEGT. Trimming removed 2 bases at V and 9 bases at J, with 20 bases between. CDR3 nucleotides: TGTGCCAGCAGTGAATTAGGAGGAGGGAGTATGTGGCCCCAGCATTTT. Protein product: CASSELGGGSMWPQHF.

V usage is TRBV7-3 and J usage is TRBJ2-1; a possible D gene is TRBD1 (6 bases). This CDR3 is built from 16 residues. Per germline, CDR1 SGHTA and CDR2 FQGTGA. V lost 0 bases to trimming and J lost 4 bases, with 13 bases between them. CDR3 region: CASSLTGTSKYNEQFF. The CDR3 DNA reads as TGTGCCAGCAGCTTAACCGGGACATCCAAATACAATGAGCAGTTCTTC.

The V call is TRBV5-1, the J call TRBJ1-4; D not resolved. This CDR3 spans 16 amino acids. Looked up from germline, CDR1 is SGHRS and CDR2 is YFSETQ. V was cut by 0 bases and J by 4 bases, with 13 bases left in between. This chain's CDR3 is CASSLADPGLNEKLFF. CDR3 nucleotide sequence: TGCGCCAGCAGCTTGGCCGATCCAGGACTTAATGAAAAACTGTTTTTT.

This clone was counted a few times. The chain carries TRBV29-1 and TRBJ2-7; D may be TRBD2 (6 bases). With 8 bases removed from V and 7 bases from J, the gap between germline ends came to 21 bases. The CDR3 spans 13 residues. Germline V gene data show CDR1 as SQVTM and CDR2 as ANQGSEA. CDR3 sequence (DNA): TGCAGCTCCGGTGGAGGGCGATCTGAGGAGCAGTACTTC. Amino acid sequence: CSSGGGRSEEQYF.

The chain has TRBV7-6 and TRBJ2-7; TRBD1 might be the D (5 bases). Trimming stripped 1 base from V and 5 bases from J, with 12 bases between. This CDR3 is built from 14 residues. From germline, CDR1 is SGHVS and CDR2 FNYEAQ. CDR3 DNA: TGTGCCAGCAGCTTAGTCGGGCAGGGCCACGAGCAGTACTTC. Protein: CASSLVGQGHEQYF.

This clone came up a few times. V is TRBV29-1 and J is TRBJ1-1; D gene unclear. Germline lookup yields CDR1 SQVTM and CDR2 ANQGSEA. The V and J ends lost 1 base and 0 bases respectively, with 6 bases between them. This CDR3 region has 13 residues. The CDR3 DNA is TGCAGCGTTGAAGCAATGATGAACACTGAAGCTTTCTTT. Translated: CSVEAMMNTEAFF.

This clone occurred once. V usage is TRBV18 and J usage is TRBJ1-6; D remains ambiguous. The CDR3 is made up of 14 amino acids. Germline V gene lookup returns CDR1 KGHSH and CDR2 LQKENI. Deletions cut 0 bases from V and 10 bases from J, with 10 bases between. CDR3 nucleotide sequence: TGTGCCAGCTCACCACCTATGAGGGTCTCACCCCTCCACTTT. It encodes CASSPPMRVSPLHF.

The J gene is TRBJ2-3, the V gene TRBV7-2; no reliable D call. Trimming took 2 bases from V and 1 from J, leaving 10 bases between them. Germline lookup yields CDR1 SGHTA and CDR2 FQGNSA. The CDR3 has 15 amino acids. CDR3 DNA: TGTGCCAGCAGCTTACAGGCGTTGGGCACAGATACGCAGTATTTT. This translates into CASSLQALGTDTQYF.